The entry below gives a single T cell receptor beta chain sequence along with its context. What it binds is unknown. This entry is derived from a study of cytomegalovirus exposure and HLA in healthy donors. The germline V and J ends were trimmed by 3 bases and 1 base, with 6 bases remaining between them. This CDR3 comprises 13 residues. CDR1 and CDR2 (germline): MNHEY, SMNVEV (reference sequence). Study results and limitations: Some V segments could not be told apart, so they were left out, TRBV6-2 and TRBV6-3 among them. In a later analysis, at a false discovery rate of 0.05, under 20,000 TCR beta sequences were associated with HLA alleles. TCR beta V- and J-gene trimming was later associated with a missense DCLRE1C variant.

Amplification used 60 Vbeta primers and 13 Jbeta primers. In the original workflow: A follow-up analysis tallied 65 million to 80 million unique TCR beta chains, 9 million to 11 million shared. Assay used: immunoSEQ multiplex PCR; TCRdb lists only in-frame clones, some missing. The DNA was the basis for D and trimming; V, J and clone size are from that table. The table includes about 110,000 clones, 65% to 80% detected once. The TCR comes from a woman aged 50 to 60 in good health and CMV-seropositive. Sequences were obtained from PBMCs. The chain uses TRBV27 and TRBJ1-2; unclear D gene. The chain's CDR3 is CASSFGGNYGYTF. The CDR3 DNA sequence: TGTGCCAGCAGTTTTGGCGGTAACTATGGCTACACCTTC.